This TCR beta chain appears in the sequencing data of a study of blood T cell repertoires in COVID-19. Self-reported history from a screening survey and questionnaire set each donor's cohort. Cohort 3 donors counted as recovered after two negative PCRs, clearance, or resolved symptoms. In the original analysis: Amplification of reference gene primers provided the estimated nucleated cell counts. Some clones are missing from TCRdb's copy, which holds only in-frame ones; the method was immunoSEQ multiplex PCR. V and J calls and clone size are as listed in that table; D and trimming were resolved from the DNA. The sample has roughly 300,000 clones; 92% are singletons. The TCR originated in a woman in her 30s who had recovered from COVID-19. The sample comprised PBMCs or T cells enriched from blood (not recorded which).

The CDR3 loop is CASSQGQRGTQYF. DNA of the CDR3: TGTGCCAGCAGCCAAGGACAGCGAGGGACCCAGTACTTC. V usage is TRBV28 and J usage is TRBJ2-5, with D possibly TRBD1 on 6 matching bases. Per the germline V gene, CDR1 is MDHEN and CDR2 is SYDVKM. V gave up 6 bases and J gave up 7 bases, with 15 bases separating them. The CDR3 has 13 residues.